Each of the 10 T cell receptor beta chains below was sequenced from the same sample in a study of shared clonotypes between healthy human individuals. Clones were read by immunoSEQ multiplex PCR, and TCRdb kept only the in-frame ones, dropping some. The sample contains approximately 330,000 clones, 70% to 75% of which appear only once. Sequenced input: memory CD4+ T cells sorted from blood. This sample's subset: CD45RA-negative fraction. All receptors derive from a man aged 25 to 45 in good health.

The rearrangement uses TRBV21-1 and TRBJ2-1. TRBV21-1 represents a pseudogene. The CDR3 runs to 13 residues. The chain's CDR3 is CASSKGGYNEQFF. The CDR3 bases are TGTGCCAGCAGCAAAGGGGGGTACAATGAGCAGTTCTTC.

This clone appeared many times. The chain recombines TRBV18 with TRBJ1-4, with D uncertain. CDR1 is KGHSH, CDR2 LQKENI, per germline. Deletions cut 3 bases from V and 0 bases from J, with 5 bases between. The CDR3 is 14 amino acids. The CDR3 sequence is CASSPIATNEKLFF. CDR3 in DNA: TGTGCCAGCTCACCGATTGCAACTAATGAAAAACTGTTTTTT.

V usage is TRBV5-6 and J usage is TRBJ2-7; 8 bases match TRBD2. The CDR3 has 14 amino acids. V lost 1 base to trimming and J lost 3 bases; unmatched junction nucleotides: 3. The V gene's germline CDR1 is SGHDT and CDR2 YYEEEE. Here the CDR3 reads CASSLRGRLYEQYF. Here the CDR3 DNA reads TGTGCCAGCAGCTTGCGCGGGAGGCTCTACGAGCAGTACTTC.

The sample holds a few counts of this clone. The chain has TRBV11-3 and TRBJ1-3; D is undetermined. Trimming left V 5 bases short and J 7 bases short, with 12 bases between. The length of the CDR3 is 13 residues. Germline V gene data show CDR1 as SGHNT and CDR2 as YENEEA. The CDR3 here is CASSRPSENTIYF. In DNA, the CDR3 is TGTGCCAGCAGCCGCCCCTCAGAGAACACCATATATTTT.

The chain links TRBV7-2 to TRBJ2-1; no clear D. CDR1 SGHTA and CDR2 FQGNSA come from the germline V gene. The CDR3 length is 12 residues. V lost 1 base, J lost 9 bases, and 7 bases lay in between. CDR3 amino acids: CASSLEWAEQFF. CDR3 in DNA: TGTGCCAGCAGCTTAGAATGGGCTGAGCAGTTCTTC.

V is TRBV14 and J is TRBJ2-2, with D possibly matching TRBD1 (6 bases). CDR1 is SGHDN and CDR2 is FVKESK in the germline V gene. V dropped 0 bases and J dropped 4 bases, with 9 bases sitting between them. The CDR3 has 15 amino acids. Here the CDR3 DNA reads TGTGCCAGCAGCCAAGATGTCAGGGGCACCGGGGAGCTGTTTTTT. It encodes CASSQDVRGTGELFF. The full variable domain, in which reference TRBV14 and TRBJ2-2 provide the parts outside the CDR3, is EAGVTQFPSHSVIEKGQTVTLRCDPISGHDNLYWYRRVMGKEIKFLLHFVKESKQDESGMPNNRFLAERTGGTYSTLKVQPAELEDSGVYFCASSQDVRGTGELFFGEGSRLTVL.

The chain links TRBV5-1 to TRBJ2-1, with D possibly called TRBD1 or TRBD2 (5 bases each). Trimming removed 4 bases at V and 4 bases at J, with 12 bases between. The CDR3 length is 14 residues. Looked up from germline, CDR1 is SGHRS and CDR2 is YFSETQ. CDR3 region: CASSVQDSYNEQFF. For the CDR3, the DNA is TGCGCCAGCAGCGTACAGGACTCGTACAATGAGCAGTTCTTC.

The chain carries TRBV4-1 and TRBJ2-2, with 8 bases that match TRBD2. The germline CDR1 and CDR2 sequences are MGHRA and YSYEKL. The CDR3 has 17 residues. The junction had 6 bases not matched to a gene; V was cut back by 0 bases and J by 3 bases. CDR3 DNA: TGCGCCAGCAGCCAAGACTCGGGACTAGTGGACACCGGGGAGCTGTTTTTT. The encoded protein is CASSQDSGLVDTGELFF.

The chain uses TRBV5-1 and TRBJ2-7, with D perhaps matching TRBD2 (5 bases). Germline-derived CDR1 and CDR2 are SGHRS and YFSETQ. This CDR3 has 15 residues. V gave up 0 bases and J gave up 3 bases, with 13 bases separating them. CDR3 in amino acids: CASSLELGVSYEQYF. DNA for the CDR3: TGCGCCAGCAGCTTGGAACTCGGGGTCAGCTACGAGCAGTACTTC.

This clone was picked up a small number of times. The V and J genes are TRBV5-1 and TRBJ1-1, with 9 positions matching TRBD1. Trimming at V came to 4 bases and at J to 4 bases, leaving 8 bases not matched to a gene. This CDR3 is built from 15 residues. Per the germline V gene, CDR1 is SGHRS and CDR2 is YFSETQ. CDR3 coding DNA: TGCGCCAGCAGCATAACCGGGACAGGGTTCACTGAAGCTTTCTTT. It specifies CASSITGTGFTEAFF.